The clone carrying this T cell receptor beta chain was recorded once. Antigen unknown. The sample originates from a study of vaccination effects on CD4 cells after COVID-19. The study's findings and limits: The study, lacking early post-infection timepoints, had few convalescent patients.

The junction had 12 bases not matched to a gene; V was cut back by 6 bases and J by 0 bases. From germline, CDR1 is MNHEY and CDR2 SMNVEV (reference sequence). The CDR3 has 17 amino acids. Repertoires were generated with immunoSEQ multiplex PCR, while TCRdb's copy carries only in-frame clones and drops some. The sample lists about 28,000 clones; around 70% were seen once. Within the ViraFEST assay, antigen-specific CD4+ T cells underwent expansion with viral peptide pools prior to sequencing. Following an approximately 10-day culture, CD4+ T cells were purified. The participants, recipients of two vaccine doses, got either BNT162b2 or mRNA-1273.

The TCR originated in a human donor who received a COVID-19 vaccine. J is TRBJ2-7 and V is TRBV27, with 9 positions matching TRBD1. This sample comprised CD4+ T cells from PBMCs cultured with HCoV-NL63 spike peptides, obtained after COVID-19 vaccination. Here the CDR3 DNA reads TGTGCCAGCAGCCGCCTCTCCGGGACAGGGAGCTCCTACGAGCAGTACTTC. Protein product: CASSRLSGTGSSYEQYF.